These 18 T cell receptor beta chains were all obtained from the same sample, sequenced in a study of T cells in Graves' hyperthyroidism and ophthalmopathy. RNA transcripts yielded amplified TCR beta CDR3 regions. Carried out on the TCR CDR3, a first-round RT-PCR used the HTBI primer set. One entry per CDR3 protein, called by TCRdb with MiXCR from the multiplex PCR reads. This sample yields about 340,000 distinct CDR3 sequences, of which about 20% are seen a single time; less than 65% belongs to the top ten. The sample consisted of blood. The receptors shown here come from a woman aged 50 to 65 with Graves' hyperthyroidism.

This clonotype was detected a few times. In nucleotides, the CDR3 is TGTGCCAGCACCCCCGGCGGCTTCACCGGGGAGCTGTTTTTT. Amino acid sequence: CASTPGGFTGELFF. This chain uses TRBV28 with TRBJ2-2; D gene unclear. The CDR3 covers 14 residues. Trimming stripped 7 bases from V and 4 bases from J, with 13 bases between. Germline values: CDR1 MDHEN, CDR2 SYDVKM.

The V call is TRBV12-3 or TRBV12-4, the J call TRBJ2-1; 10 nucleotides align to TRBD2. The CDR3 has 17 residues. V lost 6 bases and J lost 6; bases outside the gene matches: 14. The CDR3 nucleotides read TGTGCCAGCAGCCCCGGGCTAGCGGGAGTGGTCTCCAATGAGCAGTTCTTC. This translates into CASSPGLAGVVSNEQFF.

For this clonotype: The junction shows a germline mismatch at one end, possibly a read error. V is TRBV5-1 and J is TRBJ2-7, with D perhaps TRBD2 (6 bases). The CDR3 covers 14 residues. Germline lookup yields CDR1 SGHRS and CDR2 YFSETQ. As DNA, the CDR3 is TGCGCCAGCGGTTGGGGGGAAGGAACCTACAAGCAGTACTTC. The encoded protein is CASGWGEGTYKQYF.

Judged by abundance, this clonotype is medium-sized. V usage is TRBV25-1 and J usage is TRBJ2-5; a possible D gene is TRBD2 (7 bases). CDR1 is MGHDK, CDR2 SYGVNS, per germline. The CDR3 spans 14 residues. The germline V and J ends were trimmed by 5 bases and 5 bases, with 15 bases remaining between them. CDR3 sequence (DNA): TGTGCCAGCAGTCAGAGGGGGGGCATGGAGACCCAGTACTTC. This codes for CASSQRGGMETQYF.

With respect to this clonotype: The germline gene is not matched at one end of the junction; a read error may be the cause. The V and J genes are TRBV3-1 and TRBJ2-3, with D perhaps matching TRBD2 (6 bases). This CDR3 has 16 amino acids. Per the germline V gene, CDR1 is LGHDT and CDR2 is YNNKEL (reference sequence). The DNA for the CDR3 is TGTGCCAACAGCCCGAGCCACGCGGGGAACACAGATACGCAGTATTTT. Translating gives CANSPSHAGNTDTQYF.

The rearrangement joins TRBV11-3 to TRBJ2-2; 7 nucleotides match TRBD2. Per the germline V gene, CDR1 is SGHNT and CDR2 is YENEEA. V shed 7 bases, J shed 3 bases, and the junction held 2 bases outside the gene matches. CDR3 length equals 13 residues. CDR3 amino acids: CASTSGHTGELFF. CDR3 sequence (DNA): TGTGCCAGCACTAGCGGCCACACCGGGGAGCTGTTTTTT.

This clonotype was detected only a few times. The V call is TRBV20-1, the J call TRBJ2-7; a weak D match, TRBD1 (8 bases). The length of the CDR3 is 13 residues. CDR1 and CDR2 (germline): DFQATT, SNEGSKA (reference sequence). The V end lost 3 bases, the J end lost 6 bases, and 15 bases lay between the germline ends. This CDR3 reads CSARHRGGPEQYF. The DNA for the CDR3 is TGCAGTGCTAGGCACAGGGGGGGCCCCGAGCAGTACTTC.

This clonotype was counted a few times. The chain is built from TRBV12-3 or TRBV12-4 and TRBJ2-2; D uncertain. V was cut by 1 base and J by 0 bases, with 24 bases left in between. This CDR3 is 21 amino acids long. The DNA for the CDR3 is TGTGCCAGCAGTTTAGTCTTAAGGTTTGGCCGGCTGCCCCCGAACACCGGGGAGCTGTTTTTT. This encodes CASSLVLRFGRLPPNTGELFF.

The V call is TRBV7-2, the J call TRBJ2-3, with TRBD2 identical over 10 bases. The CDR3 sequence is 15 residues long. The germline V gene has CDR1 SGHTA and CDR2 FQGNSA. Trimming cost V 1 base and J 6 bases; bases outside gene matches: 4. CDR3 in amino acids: CASSLGLGLADTQYF. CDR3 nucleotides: TGTGCCAGCAGCTTAGGCCTGGGACTAGCGGATACGCAGTATTTT.

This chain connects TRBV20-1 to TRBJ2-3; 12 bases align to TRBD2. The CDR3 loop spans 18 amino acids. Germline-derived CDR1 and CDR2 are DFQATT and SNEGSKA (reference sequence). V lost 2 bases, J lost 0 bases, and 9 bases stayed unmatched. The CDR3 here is CSARPPPGTSGSTDTQYF. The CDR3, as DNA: TGCAGTGCTAGACCCCCTCCGGGGACTAGCGGGAGCACAGATACGCAGTATTTT.

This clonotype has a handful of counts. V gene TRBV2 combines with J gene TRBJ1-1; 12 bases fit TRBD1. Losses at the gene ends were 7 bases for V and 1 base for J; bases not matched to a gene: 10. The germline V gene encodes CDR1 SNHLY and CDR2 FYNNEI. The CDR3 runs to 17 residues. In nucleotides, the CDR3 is TGTGCCAGCACACTCCCGGGACAGGGGGCTTGGAACACTGAAGCTTTCTTT. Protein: CASTLPGQGAWNTEAFF.

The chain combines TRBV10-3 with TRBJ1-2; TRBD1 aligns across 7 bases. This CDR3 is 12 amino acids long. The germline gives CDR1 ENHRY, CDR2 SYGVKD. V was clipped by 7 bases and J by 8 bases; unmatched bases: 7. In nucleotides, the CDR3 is TGTGCCATCAAAGGGGGCTTGGGAGGCTACACCTTC. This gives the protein CAIKGGLGGYTF.

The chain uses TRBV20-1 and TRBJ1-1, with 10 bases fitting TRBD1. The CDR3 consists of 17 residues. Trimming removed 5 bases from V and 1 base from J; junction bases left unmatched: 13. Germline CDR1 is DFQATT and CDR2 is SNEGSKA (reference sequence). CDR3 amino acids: CSAPKAGTGAWNTEAFF. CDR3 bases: TGCAGTGCTCCTAAAGCCGGGACAGGGGCTTGGAACACTGAAGCTTTCTTT.

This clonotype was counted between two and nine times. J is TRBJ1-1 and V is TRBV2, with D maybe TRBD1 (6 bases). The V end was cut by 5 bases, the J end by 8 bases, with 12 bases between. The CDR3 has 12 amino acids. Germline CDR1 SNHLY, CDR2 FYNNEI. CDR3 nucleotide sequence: TGTGCCAGCAGTTACAATGGACAGGAAGCTTTCTTT. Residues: CASSYNGQEAFF. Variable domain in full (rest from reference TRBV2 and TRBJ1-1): EPEVTQTPSHQVTQMGQEVILRCVPISNHLYFYWYRQILGQKVEFLVSFYNNEISEKSEIFDDQFSVERPDGSNFTLKIRSTKLEDSAMYFCASSYNGQEAFFGQGTRLTVV.

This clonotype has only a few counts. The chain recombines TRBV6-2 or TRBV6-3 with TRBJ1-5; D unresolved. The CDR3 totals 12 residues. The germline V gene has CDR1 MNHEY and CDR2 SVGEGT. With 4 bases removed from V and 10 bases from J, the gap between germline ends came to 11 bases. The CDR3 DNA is TGTGCCAGCAGTTCTCCCGGGGAACCCCAGCATTTT. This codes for CASSSPGEPQHF.

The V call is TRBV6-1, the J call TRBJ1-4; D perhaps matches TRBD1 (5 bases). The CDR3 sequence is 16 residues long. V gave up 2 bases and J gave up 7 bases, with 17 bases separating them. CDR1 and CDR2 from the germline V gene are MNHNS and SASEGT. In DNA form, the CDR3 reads TGTGCCAGCAGTGAAAATGTCAGGGTGAGGGGTGAAAAACTGTTTTTT. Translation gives CASSENVRVRGEKLFF.

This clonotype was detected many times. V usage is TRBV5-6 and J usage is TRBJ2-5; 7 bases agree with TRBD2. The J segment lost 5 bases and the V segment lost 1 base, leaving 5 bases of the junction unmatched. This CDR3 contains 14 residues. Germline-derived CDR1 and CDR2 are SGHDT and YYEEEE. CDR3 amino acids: CASSLPGGGETQYF. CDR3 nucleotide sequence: TGTGCCAGCAGCTTGCCTGGGGGAGGGGAGACCCAGTACTTC.

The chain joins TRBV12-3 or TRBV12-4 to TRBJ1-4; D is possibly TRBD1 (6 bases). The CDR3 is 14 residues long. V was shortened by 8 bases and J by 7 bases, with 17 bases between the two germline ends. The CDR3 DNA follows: TGTGCCAGCGGTGTAGACAGGTTTCGTGAAAAACTGTTTTTT. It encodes CASGVDRFREKLFF.